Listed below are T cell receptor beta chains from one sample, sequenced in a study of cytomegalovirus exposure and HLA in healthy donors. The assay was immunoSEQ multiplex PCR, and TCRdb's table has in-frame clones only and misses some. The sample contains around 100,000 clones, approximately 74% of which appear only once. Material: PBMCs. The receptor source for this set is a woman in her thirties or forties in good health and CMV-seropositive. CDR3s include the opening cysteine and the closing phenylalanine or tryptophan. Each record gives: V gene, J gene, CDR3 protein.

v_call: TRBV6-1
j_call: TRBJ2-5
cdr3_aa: CASSRGGEETQYF

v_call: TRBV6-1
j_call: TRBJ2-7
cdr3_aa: CASSEPVVRGLKEQYF

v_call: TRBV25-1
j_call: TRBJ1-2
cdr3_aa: CASSEDSRMDGYTF

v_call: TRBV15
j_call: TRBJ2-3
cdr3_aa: CATSRDPGYTDTQYF

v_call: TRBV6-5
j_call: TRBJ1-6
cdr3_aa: CASSLGQLNSPLHF

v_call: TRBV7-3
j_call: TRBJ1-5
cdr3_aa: CASAGSSNQPQHF

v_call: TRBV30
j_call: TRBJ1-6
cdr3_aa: CAWSVRGFRDRGRRGYNSPLHF

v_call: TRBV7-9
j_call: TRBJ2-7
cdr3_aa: CASSLKATGEQYF

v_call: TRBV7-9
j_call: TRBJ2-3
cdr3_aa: CASSGLAGVPTDTQYF

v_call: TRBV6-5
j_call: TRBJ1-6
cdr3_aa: CASSRQGGNSPLHF

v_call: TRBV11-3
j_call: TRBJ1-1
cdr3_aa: CASSPRLSMNTEAFF

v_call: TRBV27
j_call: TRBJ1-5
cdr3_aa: CASSATDPNQPQHF

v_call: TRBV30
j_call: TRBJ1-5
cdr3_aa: CAWSKPGTGRRQPQHF

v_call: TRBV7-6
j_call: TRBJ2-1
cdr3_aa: CASSLSGGRSDEQFF

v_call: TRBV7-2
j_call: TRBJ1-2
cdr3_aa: CASSLAAGNYGYTF

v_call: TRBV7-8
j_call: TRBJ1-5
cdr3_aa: CASSLDRFSGNQPQHF

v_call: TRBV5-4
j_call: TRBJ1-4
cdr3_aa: CASSPGGATNEKLFF

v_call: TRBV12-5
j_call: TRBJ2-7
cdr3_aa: CASGLGQGSYEQYF

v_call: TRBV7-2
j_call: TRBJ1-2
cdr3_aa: CASSPVGRGLGYTF

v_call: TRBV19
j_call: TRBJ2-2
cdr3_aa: CASSTAGETGELFF

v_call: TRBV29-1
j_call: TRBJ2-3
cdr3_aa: CSVLEPGPDTQYF

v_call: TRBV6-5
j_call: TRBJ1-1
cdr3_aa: CASSLDRSGNTEAFF